A single sample gave rise to the 4 T cell receptor beta chains below, sequenced in a study of T cell responses to AZD1222 COVID-19 vaccine. TCRdb keeps only in-frame clones here, not all; method: immunoSEQ multiplex PCR. The sample has roughly 120,000 clones; approximately 90% are singletons. Here the sequenced sample was peripheral blood, taken 28 days after the second AZD1222 dose. These receptors were collected from an adult who received the AZD1222 COVID-19 vaccine.

In its sample, this clone was seen a few times. The chain carries TRBV6-5 and TRBJ1-5; D is unclear. Trimming left V 4 bases short and J 0 bases short, with 10 bases between. CDR1 MNHEY and CDR2 SVGAGI come from the germline V gene. This CDR3 is built from 15 residues. The DNA of the CDR3 is TGTGCCAGCAGTTGGACGGGTTATAGCAATCAGCCCCAGCATTTT. Amino acids: CASSWTGYSNQPQHF.

The gene calls are TRBV6-6 and TRBJ1-1, with D possibly matching TRBD1 (5 bases). The ends were cut back, 5 bases at V and 0 bases at J, with 10 bases in the middle. Germline-derived CDR1 and CDR2 are MNHNY and SVGAGI (reference sequence). The length of the CDR3 is 14 residues. The CDR3, as DNA: TGTGCCAGCAGTCAGACAGATATGAACACTGAAGCTTTCTTT. Protein: CASSQTDMNTEAFF.

The genes are TRBV6-2 or TRBV6-3 and TRBJ1-2; D is unclear. Germline CDR1 is MNHEY and CDR2 is SVGEGT. Trimming removed 6 bases at V and 8 bases at J, with 25 bases between. The CDR3 has 16 amino acids. The CDR3: CASSLAGPAVPGGYTF. CDR3 DNA sequence: TGTGCCAGCAGCCTCGCCGGGCCAGCAGTCCCAGGAGGCTACACCTTC.

The genes are TRBV10-3 and TRBJ1-3; D is unresolved. Germline CDR1 ENHRY, CDR2 SYGVKD. The CDR3 is 14 amino acids. The V gene lost 3 bases and the J gene lost 0 bases, with 6 bases spanning the gap. The CDR3 DNA sequence: TGTGCCATCAGTGATTCAGCCTCTGGAAACACCATATATTTT. Translated: CAISDSASGNTIYF.